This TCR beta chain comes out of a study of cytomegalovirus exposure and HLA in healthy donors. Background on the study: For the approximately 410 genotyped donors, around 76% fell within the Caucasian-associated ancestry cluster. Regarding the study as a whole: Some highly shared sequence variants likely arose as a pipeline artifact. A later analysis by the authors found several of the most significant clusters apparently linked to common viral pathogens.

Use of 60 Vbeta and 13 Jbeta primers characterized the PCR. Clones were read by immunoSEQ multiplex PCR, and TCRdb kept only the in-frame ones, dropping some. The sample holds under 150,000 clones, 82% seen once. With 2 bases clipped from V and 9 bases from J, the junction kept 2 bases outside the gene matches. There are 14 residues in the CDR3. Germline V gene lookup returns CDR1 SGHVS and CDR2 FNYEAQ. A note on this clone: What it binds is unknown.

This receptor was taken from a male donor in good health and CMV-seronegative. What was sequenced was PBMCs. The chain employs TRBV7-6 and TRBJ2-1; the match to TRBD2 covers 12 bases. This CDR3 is CASSLKGLAGEQFF. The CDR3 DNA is TGTGCCAGCAGCTTAAAGGGACTAGCGGGTGAGCAGTTCTTC.